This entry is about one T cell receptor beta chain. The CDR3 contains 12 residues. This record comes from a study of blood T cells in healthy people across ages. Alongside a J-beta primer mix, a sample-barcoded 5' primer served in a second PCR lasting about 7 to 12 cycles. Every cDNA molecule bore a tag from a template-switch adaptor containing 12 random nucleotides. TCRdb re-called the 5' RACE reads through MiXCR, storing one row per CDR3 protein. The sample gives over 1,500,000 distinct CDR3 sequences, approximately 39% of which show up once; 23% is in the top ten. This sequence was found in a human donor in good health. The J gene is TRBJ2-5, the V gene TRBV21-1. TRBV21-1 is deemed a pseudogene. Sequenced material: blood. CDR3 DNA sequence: TGTGCCAGCAGCAAAACAAAGGAGACCCAGTACTTC. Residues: CASSKTKETQYF.